These 30 T cell receptor beta chains came from one sample sequenced in a study of blood T cell repertoires in COVID-19. The method was immunoSEQ multiplex PCR; TCRdb's version includes in-frame clones alone and lacks a portion of them. The repertoire holds some 150,000 clones, 80% seen once, with over 0.5% in the top ten. The sequencing input was peripheral blood. These TCRs come from a man aged 55 to 69 with acute or convalescent COVID-19.

The rearrangement joins TRBV13 to TRBJ1-2; maybe TRBD1 (6 bases). Trimming stripped 5 bases from V and 3 bases from J, with 7 bases between. This CDR3 region has 12 residues. CDR1 PRHDT and CDR2 FYEKMQ come from the germline V gene (reference sequence). The DNA of the CDR3 is TGTGCCAGCAGCCGGACAGACTATGGCTACACCTTC. Translation: CASSRTDYGYTF.

This clone was seen a single time. The chain carries TRBV30 and TRBJ1-2; 9 nucleotides line up with TRBD1. Trimming took 2 bases from V and 1 from J; bases not matched to a gene: 5. Germline V gene sequence: CDR1 GTSNPN, CDR2 SVGIG (reference sequence). This CDR3 is 15 amino acids long. Written as DNA, the CDR3 is TGTGCCTGGAGTCGGGACAGGGCTTTTAACTATGGCTACACCTTC. Translation: CAWSRDRAFNYGYTF.

The V gene is TRBV14, the J gene TRBJ2-5; D not certain. The CDR3 contains 15 residues. Trimming removed 0 bases at V and 4 bases at J, with 12 bases between. Germline V gene data show CDR1 as SGHDN and CDR2 as FVKESK. In DNA form, the CDR3 reads TGTGCCAGCAGCCAAGATACATTTCCTAGAGAGACCCAGTACTTC. Translated: CASSQDTFPRETQYF.

V is TRBV4-2 and J is TRBJ1-1, with a possible D match to TRBD1 (5 bases). The CDR3 contains 14 residues. V shed 6 bases and J shed 5 bases, with 16 bases lying between them. Germline loops: CDR1 LGHNA, CDR2 YNFKEQ. CDR3 coding DNA: TGTGCCAGCAGTCCTGGGCAGGGAAAGACTGAAGCTTTCTTT. It is translated as CASSPGQGKTEAFF.

The chain combines TRBV6-5 with TRBJ1-6; 10 bases are shared with TRBD1. Looked up from germline, CDR1 is MNHEY and CDR2 is SVGAGI. Unmatched junction bases numbered 4, after V lost 2 bases and J lost 9 bases. CDR3 length equals 15 residues. CDR3 nucleotides: TGTGCCAGCAGTTACGCGACAGGGGGCAGTTCACCCCTCCACTTT. The encoded protein is CASSYATGGSSPLHF.

The chain is built from TRBV24-1 and TRBJ2-5; TRBD2 agrees at 8 bases. Losses at the gene ends were 3 bases for V and 8 bases for J; bases not matched to a gene: 10. CDR3 size: 15 residues. CDR1 and CDR2 from the germline V gene are KGHDR and SFDVKD. The CDR3 is CATSDSGGPGGTQYF. CDR3 bases: TGTGCCACCAGTGATAGCGGGGGCCCCGGGGGAACCCAGTACTTC.

This chain uses TRBV10-3 with TRBJ2-2, with 7 bases fitting TRBD1. Germline V gene data show CDR1 as ENHRY and CDR2 as SYGVKD. This CDR3 contains 14 residues. Germline trimming cut 10 bases from V and 0 bases from J; bases unmatched to any gene: 5. CDR3 in DNA: TGTGCCAGCACCGGGACAGCGAACACCGGGGAGCTGTTTTTT. Amino acid sequence: CASTGTANTGELFF.

The chain recombines TRBV7-9 with TRBJ2-2; 16 bases match TRBD2. Trimming at V came to 7 bases and at J to 4 bases, leaving 9 bases not matched to a gene. Germline loops: CDR1 SEHNR, CDR2 FQNEAQ (reference sequence). This CDR3 is 18 amino acids long. The CDR3 DNA is TGTGCCAGCATCGGGACTAGCGGGAGGGTTGGGAGCACCGGGGAGCTGTTTTTT. Translating gives CASIGTSGRVGSTGELFF.

As DNA, the CDR3 is TGTGCCAGCAGACGAAGCGGAGGGATTGGTAGCAATCAGCCCCAGCATTTT. It specifies CASRRSGGIGSNQPQHF. This chain joins TRBV28 and TRBJ1-5; D uncertain. Trimming pared 6 bases from V and 0 bases from J, leaving 18 bases between. Germline loops: CDR1 MDHEN, CDR2 SYDVKM. The CDR3 extends over 17 amino acids.

The chain links TRBV9 to TRBJ2-2, with 11 bases identical to TRBD2. V dropped 3 bases and J dropped 4; count of bases not matched to a gene: 5. Germline CDR1 reads SGDLS; CDR2 reads YYNGEE. The CDR3 runs to 16 residues. In nucleotides, the CDR3 is TGTGCCAGCAGCGGCACTAGCGGGAGAGCCACCGGGGAGCTGTTTTTT. It specifies CASSGTSGRATGELFF.

The CDR3: CASSLARSDTQYF. The DNA for the CDR3 is TGTGCCAGCAGCTTGGCGCGATCAGATACGCAGTATTTT. The V and J genes are TRBV5-6 and TRBJ2-3, with D unclear. CDR1 and CDR2 from the germline V gene are SGHDT and YYEEEE. This CDR3 comprises 13 residues. Trimming removed 0 bases from V and 4 bases from J, with 6 bases in between.

CDR3 nucleotide sequence: TGTGCCTGGAACCAAATTCGGGGGGGCACTGAAGCTTTCTTT. It specifies CAWNQIRGGTEAFF. V usage is TRBV30 and J usage is TRBJ1-1; the D gene is possibly TRBD1 (5 bases). V was cut by 4 bases and J by 4 bases, with 16 bases left in between. There are 14 residues in the CDR3. CDR1 GTSNPN and CDR2 SVGIG come from the germline V gene (reference sequence).

The chain has TRBV5-1 and TRBJ1-3; a possible D gene is TRBD1 (5 bases). The CDR3 sequence is 16 residues long. The V and J ends lost 0 bases and 3 bases respectively, with 13 bases between them. Germline V gene sequence: CDR1 SGHRS, CDR2 YFSETQ. CDR3 sequence: CASSLAGGDDGNTIYF. The CDR3 nucleotides read TGCGCCAGCAGCTTGGCTGGAGGGGACGATGGAAACACCATATATTTT.

The CDR3: CASSLGGGGGSPLHF. The CDR3 DNA reads as TGTGCCAGCAGCTTGGGAGGCGGGGGTGGATCACCCCTCCACTTT. The chain is built from TRBV5-6 and TRBJ1-6; maybe TRBD1 (5 bases). V lost 0 bases, J lost 10 bases, and 14 bases lay in between. The germline V gene has CDR1 SGHDT and CDR2 YYEEEE. The CDR3 is 15 amino acids.

The chain carries TRBV5-4 and TRBJ2-5; possible D gene TRBD2, 6 bases. Deletions cut 4 bases from V and 4 bases from J, with 14 bases between. The germline V gene encodes CDR1 SGHNT and CDR2 YYREEE (reference sequence). This CDR3 has 14 residues. The CDR3 coding sequence is TGTGCCAGCAGCCCACGGACTAATTTAGAGACCCAGTACTTC. Protein sequence: CASSPRTNLETQYF.

The rearrangement joins TRBV5-1 to TRBJ1-4, with D possibly matching TRBD1 (6 bases). The germline gives CDR1 SGHRS, CDR2 YFSETQ. V lost 5 bases to trimming and J lost 0 bases, with 14 bases between them. CDR3 length: 16 amino acids. The CDR3 reads CASRDTGFPTNEKLFF. CDR3 sequence (DNA): TGCGCCAGCAGGGACACAGGGTTTCCAACTAATGAAAAACTGTTTTTT.

The V and J genes are TRBV2 and TRBJ1-3; the D is unclear. Trimming cost V 4 bases and J 4 bases, with 20 bases left between them. Germline V CDR1 and CDR2: SNHLY, FYNNEI. The length of the CDR3 is 17 residues. This CDR3 reads CASSATIQVARGNTIYF. Here the CDR3 DNA reads TGTGCCAGCAGTGCCACCATCCAGGTTGCTCGGGGAAACACCATATATTTT. Supplemented by reference TRBV2 and TRBJ1-3, the full variable domain reads EPEVTQTPSHQVTQMGQEVILRCVPISNHLYFYWYRQILGQKVEFLVSFYNNEISEKSEIFDDQFSVERPDGSNFTLKIRSTKLEDSAMYFCASSATIQVARGNTIYFGEGSWLTVV.

J is TRBJ1-2 and V is TRBV5-1; no reliable D call. Germline assignment: CDR1 SGHRS and CDR2 YFSETQ. V dropped 0 bases and J dropped 6 bases, with 12 bases sitting between them. This CDR3 comprises 14 residues. CDR3 sequence reads: CASSLDTATNGYTF. The DNA for the CDR3 is TGCGCCAGCAGCTTGGATACAGCTACAAATGGCTACACCTTC.

This sequence joins TRBV30 and TRBJ2-7; 7 nucleotides agree with TRBD1. CDR3 size: 13 residues. Germline-derived CDR1 and CDR2 are GTSNPN and SVGIG (reference sequence). V shed 7 bases and J 6 bases; nucleotides not matched to a gene: 12. CDR3 loop: CAFDNDRVGEQYF. As DNA, the CDR3 is TGTGCCTTCGATAATGACAGGGTTGGCGAGCAGTACTTC.

The chain carries TRBV7-3 and TRBJ1-1; D gene ambiguous. This CDR3 contains 13 residues. Germline CDR1 and CDR2: SGHTA and FQGTGA. With 0 bases removed from V and 6 bases from J, the gap between germline ends came to 8 bases. CDR3 sequence: CASSLTIQAEAFF. The CDR3 DNA follows: TGTGCCAGCAGCTTAACGATCCAGGCTGAAGCTTTCTTT.

The chain recombines TRBV5-6 with TRBJ2-1; TRBD2 matches at 7 bases. The CDR3 spans 13 residues. Germline V gene sequence: CDR1 SGHDT, CDR2 YYEEEE. V shed 5 bases and J 4 bases; nucleotides not matched to a gene: 3. As DNA, the CDR3 is TGTGCCAGCAGGGGGACTAATTACAATGAGCAGTTCTTC. The encoded protein is CASRGTNYNEQFF.

V and J are TRBV10-3 and TRBJ1-1; TRBD1 agrees at 10 bases. This CDR3 has 17 residues. Trimming took 5 bases from V and 0 from J; bases not matched to a gene: 9. Germline V lookup: CDR1 ENHRY, CDR2 SYGVKD. Here the CDR3 DNA reads TGTGCCATCAGTCATTCCGGGACAGGGGATATGAACACTGAAGCTTTCTTT. Its protein is CAISHSGTGDMNTEAFF.

This clone was seen just once. The rearrangement joins TRBV12-5 to TRBJ1-3; unclear D gene. CDR3 length: 17 residues. V lost 1 base and J 1 base, leaving 14 bases between the germline ends. CDR1 is LGHNT and CDR2 is FRNRAP in the germline V gene. This CDR3 reads CASGLALTGLSGNTIYF. The CDR3 DNA sequence: TGTGCTAGTGGTTTGGCCTTAACCGGACTTTCTGGAAACACCATATATTTT.

V usage is TRBV3-1 (or the pseudogene TRBV3-2) and J usage is TRBJ1-2; perhaps TRBD1 as D (6 bases). With 3 bases removed from V and 1 base from J, the gap between germline ends came to 15 bases. In germline, CDR1 is LGHDT, CDR2 YNNKEL (reference sequence). The CDR3 consists of 16 residues. The CDR3 DNA reads as TGTGCCAGCAGCCAGGGCATCAGGGGTCTTAACTATGGCTACACCTTC. As protein: CASSQGIRGLNYGYTF.

This chain connects TRBV6-5 to TRBJ1-4; 7 bases map to TRBD1. The CDR3 has 14 amino acids. With 6 bases clipped from V and 3 bases from J, the junction kept 4 bases outside the gene matches. Germline assignment: CDR1 MNHEY and CDR2 SVGAGI. As DNA, the CDR3 is TGTGCCAGCAGGGGGACAGTGGCTAATGAAAAACTGTTTTTT. Its protein product is CASRGTVANEKLFF.

V usage is TRBV7-2 and J usage is TRBJ2-5; 9 bases are a match to TRBD2. This CDR3 has 13 amino acids. Trimming at V came to 6 bases and at J to 5 bases, leaving 4 bases not matched to a gene. Germline V gives CDR1 SGHTA, CDR2 FQGNSA. The CDR3, as DNA: TGTGCCAGCAGAGGGCTAGCGGGGGAGACCCAGTACTTC. This translates into CASRGLAGETQYF.

As regards this clone: This may be a read error: a much more frequent sequence differs by one nucleotide. The sample holds other DNA sequences that translate to the same CDR3. This chain uses TRBV3-1 (or the pseudogene TRBV3-2) with TRBJ2-2, with 8 nucleotides matching TRBD2. Trimming cost V 4 bases and J 5 bases; bases outside gene matches: 6. Germline V gene lookup returns CDR1 LGHDT and CDR2 YNNKEL (reference sequence). The CDR3 extends over 15 amino acids. This CDR3 is CASSLGGARTGELFF. The CDR3 DNA reads as TGTGCCAGCAGCCTCGGGGGGGCGAGGACCGGGGAGCTGTTTTTT.

This sequence joins TRBV30 and TRBJ2-5; the match to TRBD1 covers 7 bases. Unmatched junction bases numbered 4, after V lost 2 bases and J lost 1 base. This CDR3 spans 14 amino acids. Germline V gene lookup returns CDR1 GTSNPN and CDR2 SVGIG (reference sequence). CDR3 nucleotide sequence: TGTGCCTGGAGTAAAAGACAGGGCCAAGAGACCCAGTACTTC. It is translated as CAWSKRQGQETQYF.

In nucleotides, the CDR3 is TGTGCCAGCAGCCCAATCGGGGAGGCTTACAATGAGCAGTTCTTC. It specifies CASSPIGEAYNEQFF. This rearrangement joins TRBV7-2 to TRBJ2-1; maybe TRBD2 (6 bases). Germline CDR1 and CDR2: SGHTA and FQGNSA. The CDR3 contains 15 residues. The V end lost 5 bases, the J end lost 4 bases, and 15 bases lay between the germline ends.

This chain links TRBV4-1 with TRBJ2-3, with 8 bases aligning to TRBD2. The length of the CDR3 is 16 residues. V was pared by 3 bases and J by 5 bases, with 10 bases of the junction left unmatched. The germline V gene encodes CDR1 MGHRA and CDR2 YSYEKL. The CDR3 sequence: CASSQSVAGGGDTQYF. The CDR3, as DNA: TGCGCCAGCAGCCAGAGTGTTGCGGGGGGCGGAGATACGCAGTATTTT.